This record covers a single T cell receptor beta chain. Profiled with immunoSEQ multiplex PCR; TCRdb holds only in-frame clones, not every one. The sample contains roughly 250,000 clones, approximately 83% of which appear only once. Participant age was roughly 18 to 100 years, and participants resided in about two dozen US areas. The data belong to a study of blood T cell repertoires in COVID-19. This CDR3 has 13 residues. V was pared by 2 bases and J by 8 bases, with 13 bases between. Germline V gene lookup returns CDR1 SGDLS and CDR2 YYNGEE. Specimen: PBMCs or T cells enriched from blood (not recorded which). J is TRBJ1-2 and V is TRBV9; D not certain. The clonotype originates from a woman aged 45-65 years who had recovered from COVID-19. The CDR3 sequence: CASSVQASMGYTF. CDR3 in DNA: TGTGCCAGCAGCGTCCAGGCGTCTATGGGCTACACCTTC.